Here is one T cell receptor (beta chain) with its context. Its antigen is currently unknown. Looked up from germline, CDR1 is MNHEY and CDR2 is SMNVEV (reference sequence). The V end was cut by 1 base, the J end by 3 bases, with 9 bases between. The length of the CDR3 is 15 residues. The data derive from a study of beta chain features in type 1 diabetes. Regarding the study as a whole: Reads derived from cDNA could over-represent cells showing high TCR expression. It was among patients, rather than healthy donors, that naive, central memory and Treg TCRB repertoires appeared more similar. A moderate, significant TCRB CDR3 shortening appeared in type 1 diabetes across four CD4+ subsets. Patients with type 1 diabetes showed fewer VDJ junction insertions and more deletions.

One heparinised draw of blood, averaging roughly 120 mL, came from each donor. Expressed TCRB transcripts were sequenced because the entire RNA isolate underwent reverse transcription. The method was immunoSEQ multiplex PCR; TCRdb's version includes in-frame clones alone and lacks a portion of them. The repertoire holds about 160,000 clones, approximately 8.1% seen once, with 0.5% in the top ten. The sample comprised central memory CD4+ T cells from blood. The TCR originated in a man younger than 35 with type 1 diabetes. The chain combines TRBV27 with TRBJ2-2, with D possibly TRBD1 on 6 matching bases. CDR3 sequence: CASSLFGGDTGELFF. The CDR3 DNA reads TGTGCCAGCAGTTTATTTGGGGGCGACACCGGGGAGCTGTTTTTT.